The present TCR beta chain was sequenced within a study of tumor-infiltrating lymphocytes in primary liver carcinoma. The CDR3 covers 18 residues. Germline CDR1 SGHAT, CDR2 FQNNGV. Co-extraction yielded RNA and DNA from about 20-30 mg of unsorted bulk tissue. Concerning this clonotype: No conserved phenylalanine or tryptophan is present at the end of the CDR3, so a read error is the likely explanation.

Starting material of approximately 500 ng total RNA yielded TCR beta cDNA via a constant-region primer. Slightly modified ARM-PCR with three nested multiplex PCR rounds yielded TCR beta libraries. Use of TRBV1-TRBV30 forward primers with a C-beta reverse primer characterized the first two PCR rounds, which lasted nine to eleven cycles each. Via MiXCR, TCRdb re-called the multiplex PCR reads, giving one row per CDR3 protein. Of approximately 120,000 distinct CDR3 sequences in the sample, around 64% were seen once. This chain joins TRBV11-2 and TRBJ2-7; 7 bases are shared with TRBD2. The sequence derives from a woman aged 60 to 75 with primary liver carcinoma and hepatitis B virus infection. The sequencing sample was made of liver tumor tissue from sampling region 3. Described subset: tumor region T3, left-lateral pole. The CDR3 DNA sequence: TGTGCCACCAGCGTGCAGGGTGAGGCCAGCGGGATTACGTACGAGCAGTACTAC. Translated: CATSVQGEASGITYEQYY.